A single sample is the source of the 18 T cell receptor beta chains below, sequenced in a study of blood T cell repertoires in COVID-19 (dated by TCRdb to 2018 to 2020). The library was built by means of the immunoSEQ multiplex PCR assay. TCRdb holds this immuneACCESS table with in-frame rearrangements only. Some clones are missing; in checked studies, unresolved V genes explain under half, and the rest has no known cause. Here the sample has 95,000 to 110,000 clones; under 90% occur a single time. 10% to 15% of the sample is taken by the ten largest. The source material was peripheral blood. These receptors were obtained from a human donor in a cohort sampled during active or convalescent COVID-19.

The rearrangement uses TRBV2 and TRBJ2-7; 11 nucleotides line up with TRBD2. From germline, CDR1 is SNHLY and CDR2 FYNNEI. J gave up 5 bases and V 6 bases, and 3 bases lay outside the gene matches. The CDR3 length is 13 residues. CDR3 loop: CASRVLAGDEQYF. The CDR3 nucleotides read TGTGCCAGCAGAGTACTAGCGGGGGACGAGCAGTACTTC.

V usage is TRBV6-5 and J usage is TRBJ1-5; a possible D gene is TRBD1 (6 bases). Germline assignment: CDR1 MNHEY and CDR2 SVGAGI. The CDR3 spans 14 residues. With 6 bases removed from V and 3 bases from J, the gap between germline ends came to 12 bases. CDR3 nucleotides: TGTGCCAGCAGATCGGACAGATTCAATCAGCCCCAGCATTTT. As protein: CASRSDRFNQPQHF.

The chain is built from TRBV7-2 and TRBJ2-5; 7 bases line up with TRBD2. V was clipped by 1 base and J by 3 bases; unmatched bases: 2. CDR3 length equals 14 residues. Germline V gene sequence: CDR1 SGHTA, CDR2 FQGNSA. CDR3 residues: CASSLGDYKETQYF. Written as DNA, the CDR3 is TGTGCCAGCAGCTTAGGGGACTACAAAGAGACCCAGTACTTC.

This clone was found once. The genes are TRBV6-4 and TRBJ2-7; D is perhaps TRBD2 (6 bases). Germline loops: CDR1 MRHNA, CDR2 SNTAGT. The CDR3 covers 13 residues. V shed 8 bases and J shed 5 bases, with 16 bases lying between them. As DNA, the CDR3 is TGTGCCAGCCGAGAAGGAGGGGCCGACGAGCAGTACTTC. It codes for CASREGGADEQYF.

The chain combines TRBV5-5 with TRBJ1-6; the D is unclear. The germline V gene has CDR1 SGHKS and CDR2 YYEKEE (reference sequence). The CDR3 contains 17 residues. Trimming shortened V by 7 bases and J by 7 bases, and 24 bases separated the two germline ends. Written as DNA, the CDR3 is TGTGCCAGCCACCCCATACCGGAGGGTGGAGGCAATTCACCCCTCCACTTT. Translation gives CASHPIPEGGGNSPLHF.

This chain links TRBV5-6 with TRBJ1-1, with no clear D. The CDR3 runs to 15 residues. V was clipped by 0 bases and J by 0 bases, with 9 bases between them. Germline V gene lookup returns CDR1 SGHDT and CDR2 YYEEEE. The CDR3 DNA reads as TGTGCCAGCAGCTTGGTTGCGGCCCTGAACACTGAAGCTTTCTTT. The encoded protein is CASSLVAALNTEAFF. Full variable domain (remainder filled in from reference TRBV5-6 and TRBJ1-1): DAGVTQSPTHLIKTRGQQVTLRCSPKSGHDTVSWYQQALGQGPQFIFQYYEEEERQRGNFPDRFSGHQFPNYSSELNVNALLLGDSALYLCASSLVAALNTEAFFGQGTRLTVV.

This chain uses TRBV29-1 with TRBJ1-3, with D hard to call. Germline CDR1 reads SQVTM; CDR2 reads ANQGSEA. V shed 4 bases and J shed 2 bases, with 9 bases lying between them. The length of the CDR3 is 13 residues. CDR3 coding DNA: TGCAGCGTTGGGTTCTCGGCTGGAAACACCATATATTTT. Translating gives CSVGFSAGNTIYF.

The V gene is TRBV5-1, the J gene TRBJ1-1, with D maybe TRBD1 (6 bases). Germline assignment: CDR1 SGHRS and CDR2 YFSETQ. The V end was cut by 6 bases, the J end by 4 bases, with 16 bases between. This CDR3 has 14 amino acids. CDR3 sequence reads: CASTGRGASTEAFF. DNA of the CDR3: TGCGCCAGCACGGGGCGGGGGGCGAGCACTGAAGCTTTCTTT.

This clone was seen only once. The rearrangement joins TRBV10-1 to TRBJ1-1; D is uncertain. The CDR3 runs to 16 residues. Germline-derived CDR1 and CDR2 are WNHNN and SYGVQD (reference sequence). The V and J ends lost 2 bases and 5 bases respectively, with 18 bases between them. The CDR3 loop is CASSESRASSGTEAFF. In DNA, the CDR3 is TGCGCCAGCAGTGAGAGTCGGGCTTCATCGGGGACTGAAGCTTTCTTT.

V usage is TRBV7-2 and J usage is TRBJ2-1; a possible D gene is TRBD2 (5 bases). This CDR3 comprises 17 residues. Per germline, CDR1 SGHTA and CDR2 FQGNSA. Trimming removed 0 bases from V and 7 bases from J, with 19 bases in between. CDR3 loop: CASSLARASKLRNEQFF. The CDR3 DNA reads TGTGCCAGCAGCTTAGCGCGGGCTAGCAAGCTGAGAAATGAGCAGTTCTTC.

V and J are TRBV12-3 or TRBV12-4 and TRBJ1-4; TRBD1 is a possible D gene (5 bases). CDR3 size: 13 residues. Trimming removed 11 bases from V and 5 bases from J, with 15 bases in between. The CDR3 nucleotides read TGTGCCTCTTCATTGGGGCTGAATGAAAAACTGTTTTTT. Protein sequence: CASSLGLNEKLFF.

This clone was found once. CDR3 nucleotide sequence: TGTGCCAGCAGGGCCTTATCTGGAAACACCATATATTTT. It yields the protein CASRALSGNTIYF. The V call is TRBV6-5, the J call TRBJ1-3, with D unclear. V lost 6 bases, J lost 1 base, and 7 bases lay in between. The CDR3 totals 13 residues. From germline, CDR1 is MNHEY and CDR2 SVGAGI.

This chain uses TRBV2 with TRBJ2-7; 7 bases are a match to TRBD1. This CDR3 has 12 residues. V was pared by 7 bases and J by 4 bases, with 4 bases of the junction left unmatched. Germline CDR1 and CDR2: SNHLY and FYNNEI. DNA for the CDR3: TGTGCCAGCACTCAGGGGGAATACGAGCAGTACTTC. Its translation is CASTQGEYEQYF.

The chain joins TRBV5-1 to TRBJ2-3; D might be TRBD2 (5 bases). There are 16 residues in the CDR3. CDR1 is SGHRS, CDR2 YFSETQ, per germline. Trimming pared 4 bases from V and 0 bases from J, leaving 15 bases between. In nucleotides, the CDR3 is TGCGCCAGCAGCCCCCGGACTTCTCCCAGCACAGATACGCAGTATTTT. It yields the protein CASSPRTSPSTDTQYF.

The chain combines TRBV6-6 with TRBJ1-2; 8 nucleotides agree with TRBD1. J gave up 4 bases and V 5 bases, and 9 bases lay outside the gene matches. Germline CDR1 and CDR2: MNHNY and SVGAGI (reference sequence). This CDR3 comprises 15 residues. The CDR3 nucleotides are TGTGCCAGCAGTAAGGGCCAGGGGGCATCCTATGGCTACACCTTC. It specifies CASSKGQGASYGYTF.

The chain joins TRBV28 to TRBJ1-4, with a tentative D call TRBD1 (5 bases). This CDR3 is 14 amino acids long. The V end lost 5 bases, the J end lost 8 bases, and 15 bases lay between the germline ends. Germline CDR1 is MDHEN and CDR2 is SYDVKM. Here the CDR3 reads CASSPPGMGEKLFF. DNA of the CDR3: TGTGCCAGCAGTCCTCCAGGGATGGGGGAAAAACTGTTTTTT.

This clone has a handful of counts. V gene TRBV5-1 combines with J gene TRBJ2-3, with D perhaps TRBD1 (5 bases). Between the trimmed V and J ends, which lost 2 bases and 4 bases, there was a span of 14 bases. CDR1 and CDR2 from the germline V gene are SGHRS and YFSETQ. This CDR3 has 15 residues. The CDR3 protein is CASSFQGQHPDTQYF. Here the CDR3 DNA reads TGCGCCAGCAGCTTCCAGGGCCAACATCCAGATACGCAGTATTTT.

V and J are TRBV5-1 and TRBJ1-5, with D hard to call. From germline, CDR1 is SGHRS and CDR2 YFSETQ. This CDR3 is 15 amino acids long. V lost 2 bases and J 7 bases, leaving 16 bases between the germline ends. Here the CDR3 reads CASSFGGKDYQPQHF. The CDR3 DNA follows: TGCGCCAGCAGCTTCGGAGGGAAGGATTACCAGCCCCAGCATTTT.